These 27 T cell receptor beta chains originate from one sample sequenced in a study of blood T cell repertoires in COVID-19. TCRdb keeps only in-frame clones here, not all; method: immunoSEQ multiplex PCR. This sample carries fewer than 200,000 clones, around 85% of them seen once, and the ten largest clones take about 9.4%. The sample comprised peripheral blood. These receptors originate from a woman aged 80 or over with acute or convalescent COVID-19.

This clone was observed a few times. The chain is built from TRBV9 and TRBJ2-2; a weak D match, TRBD2 (5 bases). Between the trimmed V and J ends, which lost 4 bases and 5 bases, there was a span of 9 bases. The CDR3 covers 13 residues. Germline CDR1 and CDR2: SGDLS and YYNGEE. Here the CDR3 reads CASSTRGTGELFF. The CDR3 nucleotides are TGTGCCAGCAGCACAAGAGGGACCGGGGAGCTGTTTTTT.

This chain links TRBV30 with TRBJ1-5; no clear D. Trimming removed 2 bases at V and 2 bases at J, with 7 bases between. CDR3 length: 13 amino acids. Germline V gives CDR1 GTSNPN, CDR2 SVGIG (reference sequence). The CDR3 region is CAWSRQGNQPQHF. The CDR3 nucleotides are TGTGCCTGGAGTAGGCAGGGCAATCAGCCCCAGCATTTT. Complete variable domain (other parts from reference TRBV30 and TRBJ1-5): SQTIHQWPATLVQPVGSPLSLECTVEGTSNPNLYWYRQAAGRGLQLLFYSVGIGQISSEVPQNLSASRPQDRQFILSSKKLLLSDSGFYLCAWSRQGNQPQHFGDGTRLSIL.

The gene calls are TRBV5-5 and TRBJ2-3, with 10 nucleotides matching TRBD2. Germline V CDR1 and CDR2: SGHKS, YYEKEE (reference sequence). Trimming took 2 bases from V and 4 from J; bases not matched to a gene: 7. The CDR3 has 16 residues. The CDR3 here is CASSFKAGTSADTQYF. The CDR3 DNA follows: TGTGCCAGCAGCTTCAAGGCCGGGACTAGCGCAGATACGCAGTATTTT. Full variable domain (remainder filled in from reference TRBV5-5 and TRBJ2-3): DAGVTQSPTHLIKTRGQQVTLRCSPISGHKSVSWYQQVLGQGPQFIFQYYEKEERGRGNFPDRFSARQFPNYSSELNVNALLLGDSALYLCASSFKAGTSADTQYFGPGTRLTVL.

This chain connects TRBV6-5 to TRBJ2-7; D perhaps matches TRBD2 (6 bases). V lost 6 bases and J lost 2, with 17 bases in between. Germline values: CDR1 MNHEY, CDR2 SVGAGI. The CDR3 covers 15 residues. This chain's CDR3 is CASSPRAGSTYEQYF. CDR3 nucleotides: TGTGCCAGCAGCCCCCGGGCGGGGTCGACCTACGAGCAGTACTTC.

This clone was detected a few times. This chain joins TRBV7-2 and TRBJ1-5; TRBD1 is a possible D gene (6 bases). CDR1 and CDR2 (germline): SGHTA, FQGNSA. This CDR3 contains 15 residues. Deletions cut 3 bases from V and 5 bases from J, with 14 bases between. CDR3 nucleotide sequence: TGTGCCAGCAGCTTCTCGACAGGTCCAGATCAGCCCCAGCATTTT. Encoded protein: CASSFSTGPDQPQHF.

V is TRBV16 and J is TRBJ2-4; 11 positions match TRBD2. Germline V gene sequence: CDR1 KGHSY, CDR2 FQNENV. This CDR3 has 17 residues. The V segment lost 8 bases and the J segment 0 bases; nucleotides outside the gene matches: 9. CDR3 bases: TGTGCCAGCGCTCCGCTAGCGGGGGGACTAGCCAAAAACATTCAGTACTTC. This codes for CASAPLAGGLAKNIQYF. The complete variable domain, with remaining parts taken from reference TRBV16 and TRBJ2-4, reads GEEVAQTPKHLVRGEGQKAKLYCAPIKGHSYVFWYQQVLKNEFKFLISFQNENVFDETGMPKERFSAKCLPNSPCSLEIQATKLEDSAVYFCASAPLAGGLAKNIQYFGAGTRLSVL.

This chain joins TRBV3-1 (or the pseudogene TRBV3-2) and TRBJ1-1; D is undetermined. The CDR3 totals 17 residues. The ends were cut back, 2 bases at V and 3 bases at J, with 19 bases in the middle. Germline CDR1 LGHDT, CDR2 YNNKEL (reference sequence). The CDR3 region has the DNA TGTGCCAGCAGCCAACGGGAGGGCCAGTTCTCATACACTGAAGCTTTCTTT. The encoded protein is CASSQREGQFSYTEAFF.

The count of this clone is one. This chain links TRBV5-1 with TRBJ2-4, with TRBD1 matching over 11 bases. The junction had 9 bases not matched to a gene; V was cut back by 0 bases and J by 10 bases. CDR1 and CDR2 from the germline V gene are SGHRS and YFSETQ. The CDR3 covers 16 residues. The CDR3 loop is CASSLALGQGDSIQYF. The CDR3 nucleotides are TGCGCCAGCAGCTTGGCCTTGGGACAGGGGGATTCAATTCAGTACTTC.

The V gene is TRBV3-1 (or the pseudogene TRBV3-2), the J gene TRBJ1-1, with D possibly being TRBD1 (5 bases). V lost 1 base and J 11 bases, leaving 11 bases between the germline ends. The V gene's germline CDR1 is LGHDT and CDR2 YNNKEL (reference sequence). CDR3 length equals 12 residues. CDR3 bases: TGTGCCAGCAGCCAAGTGGGCGGGGGGGCTTTCTTT. It yields the protein CASSQVGGGAFF.

The V gene is TRBV18, the J gene TRBJ1-2; no clear D gene. Germline CDR1 and CDR2: KGHSH and LQKENI. V was trimmed by 2 bases and J by 3 bases, leaving 10 bases between them. The CDR3 spans 14 residues. The CDR3 reads CASSPGRYDYGYTF. DNA of the CDR3: TGTGCCAGCTCACCAGGGAGATACGACTATGGCTACACCTTC.

The CDR3 DNA follows: TGCGCCAGCAGCCCTACGACAGGGGGCAGGGAGACCCAGTACTTC. It encodes CASSPTTGGRETQYF. This chain links TRBV5-1 with TRBJ2-5, with 10 bases fitting TRBD1. After removal of 4 bases from V and 5 bases from J, the junction contained 8 bases not matched to a gene. The CDR3 contains 15 residues. Germline V gene lookup returns CDR1 SGHRS and CDR2 YFSETQ.

To note about this clone: This same CDR3 is encoded by further DNA sequences in the sample. This chain links TRBV7-2 with TRBJ2-1; 10 bases fit TRBD2. Trimming cost V 1 base and J 4 bases; bases outside gene matches: 1. The CDR3 is made up of 15 amino acids. Germline values: CDR1 SGHTA, CDR2 FQGNSA. The CDR3 spells CASSLGTSGYNEQFF. The CDR3 region has the DNA TGTGCCAGCAGCTTAGGGACTAGCGGATACAATGAGCAGTTCTTC.

J is TRBJ1-5 and V is TRBV5-6, with 7 bases identical to TRBD1. CDR3 length equals 14 residues. Trimming removed 3 bases from V and 4 bases from J; junction bases left unmatched: 4. Germline CDR1 and CDR2: SGHDT and YYEEEE. In DNA form, the CDR3 reads TGTGCCAGCAGCTCCGACAGGGTTAATCAGCCCCAGCATTTT. It encodes CASSSDRVNQPQHF.

V gene TRBV2 combines with J gene TRBJ1-2; D uncertain. This CDR3 is 14 amino acids long. Trimming took 3 bases from V and 0 from J, leaving 8 bases between them. Germline values: CDR1 SNHLY, CDR2 FYNNEI. The CDR3 DNA is TGTGCCAGCAGTGAGTTCAGCGCTAACTATGGCTACACCTTC. Amino acid sequence: CASSEFSANYGYTF.

The chain employs TRBV21-1 and TRBJ1-1; the table assigns TRBD1, which was not confirmed against the DNA. TRBV21-1 is recorded as a pseudogene. The CDR3 runs 17 residues. The CDR3 DNA reads as TGTGCCAGCACCCTCGGGCGGGACAGTTATTTGAACACTGAAGCTTTCTTT. Its translation: CASTLGRDSYLNTEAFF.

The chain uses TRBV11-2 and TRBJ1-5, with no clear D. This CDR3 is 13 amino acids long. The V end lost 5 bases, the J end lost 1 base, and 6 bases lay between the germline ends. Per germline, CDR1 SGHAT and CDR2 FQNNGV. The CDR3 DNA reads TGTGCCAGCAGCCGAGAGAGCAATCAGCCCCAGCATTTT. Encoded protein: CASSRESNQPQHF.

The chain couples TRBV7-2 to TRBJ2-3, with 7 nucleotides matching TRBD1. Germline lookup yields CDR1 SGHTA and CDR2 FQGNSA. J lost 2 bases, V lost 6 bases, and 8 bases had no gene match. This CDR3 has 15 residues. The CDR3 nucleotides are TGTGCCAGCAGTGGAAGACAGGGCCCCACAGATACGCAGTATTTT. Its protein product is CASSGRQGPTDTQYF.

V is TRBV2 and J is TRBJ2-1, with D possibly being TRBD2 (6 bases). V lost 6 bases to trimming and J lost 11 bases, with 8 bases between them. CDR3 length equals 10 residues. From germline, CDR1 is SNHLY and CDR2 FYNNEI. The CDR3 bases are TGTGCCAGCAGGGCGGGGCAGCAGTTCTTC. Its protein is CASRAGQQFF. The whole variable domain, remainder taken from reference TRBV2 and TRBJ2-1, is EPEVTQTPSHQVTQMGQEVILRCVPISNHLYFYWYRQILGQKVEFLVSFYNNEISEKSEIFDDQFSVERPDGSNFTLKIRSTKLEDSAMYFCASRAGQQFFGPGTRLTVL.

The sample holds one count of this clone. The rearrangement uses TRBV5-6 and TRBJ1-3; D not resolved. The CDR3 is 14 amino acids. The ends were cut back, 4 bases at V and 0 bases at J, with 8 bases in the middle. Germline V gives CDR1 SGHDT, CDR2 YYEEEE. CDR3 protein: CASSPQDSGNTIYF. Here the CDR3 DNA reads TGTGCCAGCAGCCCCCAGGACTCTGGAAACACCATATATTTT.

This chain uses TRBV10-2 with TRBJ1-1; D is uncertain. The length of the CDR3 is 14 residues. V was cut by 7 bases and J by 1 base, with 13 bases left in between. Germline CDR1 and CDR2: WSHSY and SAAADI. Here the CDR3 DNA reads TGCGCCAGCATTCGAACGGTGCAGAACACTGAAGCTTTCTTT. As protein: CASIRTVQNTEAFF.

This CDR3 is CASSTLWRVTGELFF. For the CDR3, the DNA is TGTGCCAGCAGCACCCTTTGGAGGGTCACCGGGGAGCTGTTTTTT. V and J are TRBV11-2 and TRBJ2-2, with D possibly matching TRBD2 (6 bases). With 5 bases removed from V and 4 bases from J, the gap between germline ends came to 14 bases. The CDR3 runs 15 residues. Germline lookup yields CDR1 SGHAT and CDR2 FQNNGV.

The chain has TRBV5-5 and TRBJ1-4; TRBD1 matches at 9 bases. V dropped 3 bases and J dropped 7; count of bases not matched to a gene: 7. This CDR3 contains 15 residues. Germline values: CDR1 SGHKS, CDR2 YYEKEE (reference sequence). The CDR3 region is CASSWGQGYGEKLFF. The CDR3, as DNA: TGTGCCAGCAGCTGGGGACAGGGTTACGGTGAAAAACTGTTTTTT. The variable domain in full, with the rest retrieved from reference TRBV5-5 and TRBJ1-4, is DAGVTQSPTHLIKTRGQQVTLRCSPISGHKSVSWYQQVLGQGPQFIFQYYEKEERGRGNFPDRFSARQFPNYSSELNVNALLLGDSALYLCASSWGQGYGEKLFFGSGTQLSVL.

V gene TRBV5-1 combines with J gene TRBJ1-1; perhaps TRBD1 as D (6 bases). Germline values: CDR1 SGHRS, CDR2 YFSETQ. This CDR3 contains 14 residues. The V gene lost 1 base and the J gene lost 0 bases, with 7 bases spanning the gap. Here the CDR3 reads CASSLHRVNTEAFF. CDR3 nucleotide sequence: TGCGCCAGCAGCTTGCACAGGGTGAACACTGAAGCTTTCTTT.

The V call is TRBV5-1, the J call TRBJ2-3; 10 nucleotides align to TRBD1. The V gene's germline CDR1 is SGHRS and CDR2 YFSETQ. The CDR3 sequence is 14 residues long. J lost 4 bases, V lost 3 bases, and 2 bases had no gene match. CDR3 in DNA: TGCGCCAGCAGCTCGACAGGGGGCGCAGATACGCAGTATTTT. Protein sequence: CASSSTGGADTQYF.

The gene calls are TRBV30 and TRBJ2-2, with TRBD2 matching over 10 bases. CDR3 size: 14 residues. V trimming: 2 bases; J trimming: 6 bases; junction bases outside the gene matches: 3. CDR1 GTSNPN and CDR2 SVGIG come from the germline V gene (reference sequence). CDR3 bases: TGTGCCTGGAGTCGTCTAGCGGGAGCCGGGGAGCTGTTTTTT. Its protein is CAWSRLAGAGELFF. The variable domain in full, completed from reference TRBV30 and TRBJ2-2, reads SQTIHQWPATLVQPVGSPLSLECTVEGTSNPNLYWYRQAAGRGLQLLFYSVGIGQISSEVPQNLSASRPQDRQFILSSKKLLLSDSGFYLCAWSRLAGAGELFFGEGSRLTVL.

The chain joins TRBV19 to TRBJ2-3; D perhaps matches TRBD1 (6 bases). CDR1 is LNHDA, CDR2 SQIVND, per germline (reference sequence). The CDR3 runs 14 residues. V was pared by 1 base and J by 1 base, with 6 bases between. For the CDR3, the DNA is TGTGCCAGTAGTATAGGGACAGGCACAGATACGCAGTATTTT. Protein sequence: CASSIGTGTDTQYF.

This chain links TRBV30 with TRBJ1-6; D remains unclear. Germline assignment: CDR1 GTSNPN and CDR2 SVGIG (reference sequence). This CDR3 has 13 residues. Trimming pared 4 bases from V and 9 bases from J, leaving 13 bases between. The CDR3 sequence is CAWKDRRGSPLHF. Here the CDR3 DNA reads TGTGCCTGGAAGGACCGTCGGGGTTCACCCCTCCACTTT.